This T cell receptor (beta chain) was profiled in a study of blood T cells in healthy people across ages (dated by TCRdb to between 2014 and 2017). With respect to the entire study: In model experiments, template switching captured roughly one uniquely barcoded TCR beta cDNA molecule for every two T cells. To track age-related changes in TCR beta repertoire diversity, the study relied on deep sequencing normalized with unique cDNA molecular identifiers. The donors were split into four age groups: young (average around 15 years), middle-aged (more than 35), aged (approximately 60) and long-lived (over 75). Two additional independent replicas of 1 million unique cDNA reads from the same blood draw were analyzed for two donors (one aged 18 to 29 and one aged 80 or older). The study at large found these results: The percentage of naive T cells measured by flow cytometry correlated strongly with observed TCR beta diversity. Conclusive comparison of naive and antigen-experienced compartments was prevented by the profiling of bulk unsorted PBMCs. Estimates of total diversity from one million sequenced T cells were regarded as lower bounds and underestimates. Observed TCR beta diversity per million T cells fell roughly linearly with age, and a significant reduction was already apparent by age roughly 40. Because the CMV infection status of the donors was unknown, age-related changes in expanded clonotypes may potentially have been confounded. Compared with the aged group, the long-lived group had more naive CD4+ T cells, fewer expanded clones and increased TCR diversity, suggesting age selection.

Systemically healthy Caucasian individuals from Russia, approximately 39 in total and aged about 6 to 90 years, were included as donors. Roughly 9 milliliters of peripheral blood were drawn from each donor into EDTA-treated Vacutainer tubes. PBMCs were isolated by Ficoll-Paque density-gradient centrifugation, with at least 6 million obtained per sample. Total RNA was extracted from PBMCs with Trizol reagent, with at least 6 micrograms obtained per sample. For every donor, an aliquot of PBMCs went through flow cytometry to measure the percentages of naive CD45RAhigh/CD27high T cells. The CDR3 runs 14 residues from the cysteine to the phenylalanine. The kept DNA is CDR3 alone, 42 bases in frame from the first base. CDR1 is given as KGHSH and CDR2 as LQKENI, both from the germline V gene. The V end loses 1 base and the J end loses 1 base, and a stretch of 7 bases separates them. Libraries were built with 5' RACE. Sequencing was carried out with an Illumina HiSeq 2500. The second PCR ran for roughly 7 to 12 cycles and used a J-beta primer mix along with a sample-barcoded 5' primer. A unique molecular identifier was introduced onto each TCR beta cDNA molecule by a template-switch 5' adaptor carrying 12 random nucleotides. Each sample yielded at least 3 million CDR3-containing paired-end reads. The Mint cDNA synthesis kit, primed by a TRBC-specific oligonucleotide, was used to synthesize first-strand cDNA from all RNA. After uracil-DNA glycosylase treatment, a first 18-cycle PCR used universal primers M1SS and BC2_uni_R on all cDNA. The study's processing was this. For normalization, 1 million high-quality reads were randomly selected from each sample, with every read carrying a distinct molecular identifier. Reads with shared molecular identifiers were discarded instead of being binned into consensus sequences. MiTCR, run with a Q25 quality threshold and the strictest error-elimination algorithm, handled CDR3 identification, clonotype clustering and error correction. A nonparametric unseen species model with Euler transformation was used to estimate a lower bound on total TCR beta diversity. TCRdb reprocessed the public reads (quality trimming at Q25 with fastp, clone calling with MiXCR) and kept in-frame beta chains. When rows share a CDR3 protein, they turn into one entry using the most common DNA and genes. The V and J calls and clone size are TCRdb's, not the authors'. The sample table holds some 940,000 distinct CDR3 sequences, of which 29% were seen once. The leading ten clones occupy 10% of the sample.

Worth noting for this clonotype: It lacks a known antigen. No clone much larger than this one lies a single base away; base qualities are absent.

The same sample was also studied in work on T cells of mothers and their children. The second study, in turn, reports: Nine systemically healthy Caucasian individuals served as donors, namely three mothers together with their six children. cDNA synthesis consumed the entire amount of extracted RNA, loaded at around 1.4 ug RNA in each 15 ul reaction. In the second PCR, the M1S primer added sample barcodes and 2-4 random nucleotides. More than 9 million TCR beta CDR3 reads were obtained from each mother, and 2.5 million to 3.5 million reads were obtained from each child. In both related and unrelated pairs, thymic selection shapes the output of TCR recombination in a similar way, with inherited differences having only a minor effect. Related mother-child pairs always showed normalized repertoire overlap that was slightly higher than in unrelated mother-child pairs, though the difference was never significant. No persistent microchimeric T cell clones were detected, at a sensitivity of roughly 96 clones per million clonotypes. In the study, deep NGS was used to compare the TCR beta repertoires of mothers and children, and features distinguishing related mother-child pairs from unrelated individuals were sought. On average, the children were roughly 12 +/- 4 years old, while the mothers were about 37 +/- 4 years old. After adapter ligation was performed with NEBNext reagents, the libraries were sequenced on an Illumina HiSeq 2000 with 100+100 nt paired-end reads. Mother and child libraries were prepared a month apart and sequenced in separate runs to prevent cross-contamination. For each donor, between about 450,000 and 2,300,000 distinct TCR beta clonotypes were identified. Naive TCR beta clonotypes were estimated from low-frequency clonotypes matched to each donor's FACS-determined naive share, without sorting.

The rearranged segments are TRBV18 and TRBJ1-1, with no D gene named confidently. The specimen was blood. This clonotype was obtained from a woman aged 35 to 49 in good health. The DNA reads as follows: TGTGCCAGCTCACCACAGCCGGGGAACACTGAAGCTTTCTTT. Its amino acids are CASSPQPGNTEAFF.